This T cell receptor (beta chain) was recorded in a study of graft-versus-host responses after intestinal transplantation. On the study more broadly: Transplant recipients had multivisceral, liver-intestinal, or isolated intestinal grafts. Anti-thymocyte globulin was used for induction in all recipients, who then took tacrolimus and steroids for approximately 3 years.

Using immunoSEQ multiplex PCR, the repertoire was profiled, and TCRdb retains in-frame clones only, with some absent. The sample lists around 19,000 clones; about 40% were seen once. Germline V gives CDR1 MNHNY, CDR2 SVGAGI (reference sequence). CDR3 size: 11 residues. The V end was cut by 7 bases, the J end by 3 bases, with 6 bases between. Dividing CFSE-low CD3+CD4+ and CD3+CD8+ responders were isolated by sorting after the reaction. This chain uses TRBV6-6 with TRBJ1-1; D is unclear. This clonotype originated in a human patient who was an organ donor for intestinal transplantation. The specimen comprised alloreactive CD4+ T cells from a mixed lymphocyte reaction culture, sampled before transplantation. Subset specified: CFSE-low proliferating T cells sorted from approximately 6-day pre-transplant mixed lymphocyte reaction (GvH or HvG direction). Written as DNA, the CDR3 is TGTGCCAGCACCCAGGACACTGAAGCTTTCTTT. Amino acid sequence: CASTQDTEAFF.